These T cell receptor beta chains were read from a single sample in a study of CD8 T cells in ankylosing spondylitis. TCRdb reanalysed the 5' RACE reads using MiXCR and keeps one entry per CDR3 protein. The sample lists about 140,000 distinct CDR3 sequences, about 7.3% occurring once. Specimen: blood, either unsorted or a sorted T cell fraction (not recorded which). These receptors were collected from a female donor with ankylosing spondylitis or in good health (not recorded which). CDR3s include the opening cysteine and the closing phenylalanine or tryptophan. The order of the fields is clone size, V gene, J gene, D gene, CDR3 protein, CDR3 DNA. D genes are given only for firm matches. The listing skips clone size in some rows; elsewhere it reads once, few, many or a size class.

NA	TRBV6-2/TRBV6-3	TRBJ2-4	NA	CASTQGRGRDIQYF	TGTGCCAGCACCCAAGGCAGGGGTCGAGACATTCAGTACTTC
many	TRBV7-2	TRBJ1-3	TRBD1	CASSFQGDTGNTIYF	TGTGCCAGCAGTTTTCAGGGGGACACTGGAAACACCATATATTTT
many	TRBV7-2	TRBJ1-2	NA	CASSLAAGGGYTF	TGTGCCAGCAGCTTAGCGGCAGGAGGGGGCTACACCTTC
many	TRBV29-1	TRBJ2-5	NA	CSVRPTGQETQYF	TGCAGCGTCCGACCGACAGGCCAAGAGACCCAGTACTTC
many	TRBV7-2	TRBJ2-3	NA	CASSLVFRRQTTDTQYF	TGTGCCAGCAGCCTAGTCTTCCGGCGCCAGACCACAGATACGCAGTATTTT
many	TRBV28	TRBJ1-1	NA	CASSLMGYTEAFF	TGTGCCAGCAGTTTAATGGGGTACACTGAAGCTTTCTTT
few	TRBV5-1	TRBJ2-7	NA	CASSFTGQGPGVYF	TGCGCCAGCAGCTTTACAGGGCAGGGCCCTGGGGTGTACTTC
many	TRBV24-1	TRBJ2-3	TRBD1	CATSGVDRGTTDTQYF	TGTGCCACCAGTGGGGTGGACAGGGGGACAACAGATACGCAGTATTTT
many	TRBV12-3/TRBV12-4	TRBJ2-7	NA	CASSLALADRSYEQYF	TGTGCCAGCAGTTTAGCGCTGGCTGATAGATCCTACGAGCAGTACTTC
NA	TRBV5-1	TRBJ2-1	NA	CVSSAEAGGPNEQFF	TGCGTCAGCAGCGCCGAAGCGGGCGGGCCTAATGAGCAGTTCTTC
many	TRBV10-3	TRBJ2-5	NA	CAIRSEGVRETQYF	TGTGCCATCCGATCCGAGGGGGTAAGAGAGACCCAGTACTTC
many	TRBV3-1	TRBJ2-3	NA	CASSDSTDTQYF	TGTGCCAGCAGCGATTCAACAGATACGCAGTATTTT
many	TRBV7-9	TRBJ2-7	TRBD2	CASSFPSGAWDEQYF	TGTGCCAGCAGCTTTCCTAGCGGGGCATGGGACGAGCAGTACTTC
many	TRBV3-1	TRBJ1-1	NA	CASSQVQGETEAFF	TGTGCCAGCAGCCAAGTGCAGGGCGAAACTGAAGCTTTCTTT
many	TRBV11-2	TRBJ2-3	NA	CASRSQTGLTDTQYF	TGTGCCAGCAGAAGTCAGACTGGGCTCACAGATACGCAGTATTTT
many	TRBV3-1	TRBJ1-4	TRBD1	CASSLGTVLHWATNEKLFF	TGTGCCAGCAGCCTGGGGACAGTTCTTCATTGGGCAACTAATGAAAAACTGTTTTTT
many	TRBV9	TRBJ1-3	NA	CASSEGEVGNTIYF	TGTGCCAGCAGCGAAGGGGAAGTTGGAAACACCATATATTTT
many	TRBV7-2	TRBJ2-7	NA	CASSRTKGEYEQYF	TGTGCCAGCAGCAGGACCAAAGGGGAATACGAGCAGTACTTC
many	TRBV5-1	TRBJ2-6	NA	CASSPDGLGANVLTF	TGCGCCAGCAGCCCCGATGGGCTTGGGGCCAACGTCCTGACTTTC
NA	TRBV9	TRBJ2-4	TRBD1	CASSGTGGGFDIQYF	TGTGCCAGCAGCGGGACAGGGGGAGGGTTTGACATTCAGTACTTC
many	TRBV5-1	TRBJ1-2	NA	CASSSRDDGYGYTF	TGCGCCAGCAGCTCCAGGGATGACGGCTATGGCTACACCTTC
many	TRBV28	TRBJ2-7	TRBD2	CASSSPTSGYEQYF	TGTGCCAGCAGTTCCCCGACTAGCGGCTACGAGCAGTACTTC
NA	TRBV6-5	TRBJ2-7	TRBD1	CASSYDRGGVEQYF	TGTGCCAGCAGTTACGACAGGGGGGGGGTGGAGCAGTACTTC
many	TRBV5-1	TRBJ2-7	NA	CASSLTGAPDYEQYF	TGCGCCAGCAGCCTCACCGGGGCTCCCGACTACGAGCAGTACTTC
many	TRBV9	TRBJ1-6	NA	CASSVEENLASPLHF	TGTGCCAGCAGCGTAGAGGAGAACCTGGCGTCACCCCTCCACTTT
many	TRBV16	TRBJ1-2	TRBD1	CASSPGTGGRGYTF	TGTGCCAGCAGCCCCGGGACAGGGGGCCGGGGCTACACCTTC
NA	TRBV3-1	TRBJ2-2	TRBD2	CASSQTPGLNTGELFF	TGTGCCAGCAGCCAAACCCCGGGACTAAACACCGGGGAGCTGTTTTTT
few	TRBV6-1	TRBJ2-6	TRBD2	CASSPLAAISGANVLTF	TGTGCCAGCAGCCCGCTAGCGGCGATTTCCGGGGCCAACGTCCTGACTTTC
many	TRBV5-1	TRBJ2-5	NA	CASTLTQETQYF	TGCGCCAGCACCCTAACCCAAGAGACCCAGTACTTC
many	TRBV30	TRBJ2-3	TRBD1	CAWTTGADTQYF	TGTGCCTGGACGACAGGGGCAGATACGCAGTATTTT
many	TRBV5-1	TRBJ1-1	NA	CASSLQANTEAFF	TGCGCCAGCAGCTTACAGGCGAACACTGAAGCTTTCTTT
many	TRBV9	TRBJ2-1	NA	CASSVDGGRRKDEQFF	TGTGCCAGCAGCGTAGACGGAGGGCGACGTAAGGATGAGCAGTTCTTC
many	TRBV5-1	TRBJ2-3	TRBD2	CASAGGVTDTQYF	TGCGCCAGCGCGGGGGGAGTCACAGATACGCAGTATTTT
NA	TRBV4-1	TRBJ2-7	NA	CASSRLAGIYEQYF	TGCGCCAGCAGCCGCTTGGCAGGTATCTACGAGCAGTACTTC
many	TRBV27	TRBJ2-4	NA	CASSTSGVGIQYF	TGTGCCAGCAGTACCTCCGGGGTAGGCATTCAGTACTTC
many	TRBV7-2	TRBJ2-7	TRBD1	CASSQRTGTYEQYF	TGTGCCAGCAGCCAAAGGACAGGGACCTACGAGCAGTACTTC
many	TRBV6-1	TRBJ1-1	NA	CASSELMNTEAFF	TGTGCCAGCAGTGAACTGATGAACACTGAAGCTTTCTTT
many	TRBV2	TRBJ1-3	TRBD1	CASSRQGSGGNTIYF	TGTGCCAGCAGCCGACAGGGGAGCGGTGGAAACACCATATATTTT
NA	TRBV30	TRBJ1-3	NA	CAWSIQGVSGNTIYF	TGTGCCTGGAGTATCCAGGGTGTCTCTGGAAACACCATATATTTT
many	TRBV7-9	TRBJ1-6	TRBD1	CASSLGQGDNSPLHF	TGTGCCAGCAGCTTGGGACAGGGAGATAATTCACCCCTCCACTTT
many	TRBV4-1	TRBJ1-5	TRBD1	CASSPGQGAGQPQHF	TGCGCCAGCAGCCCAGGCCAGGGGGCTGGTCAGCCCCAGCATTTT
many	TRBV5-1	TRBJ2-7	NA	CASSQAPDGYEQYF	TGCGCCAGCAGCCAGGCCCCTGACGGCTACGAGCAGTACTTC
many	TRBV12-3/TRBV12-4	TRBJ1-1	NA	CASSHLGRDTEAFF	TGTGCCAGCAGCCATTTGGGCAGGGACACTGAAGCTTTCTTT
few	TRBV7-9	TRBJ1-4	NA	CASSAGAGGGEKLFF	TGTGCCAGCAGCGCCGGGGCCGGAGGTGGTGAAAAACTGTTTTTT
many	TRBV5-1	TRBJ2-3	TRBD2	CASSLNGGAADTQYF	TGCGCCAGCAGCTTGAACGGGGGGGCGGCAGATACGCAGTATTTT
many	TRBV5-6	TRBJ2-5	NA	CASSTTGKTQETQYF	TGTGCCAGCAGCACCACCGGCAAAACCCAAGAGACCCAGTACTTC
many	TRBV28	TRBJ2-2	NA	CASSHMTVTGELFF	TGTGCCAGCAGCCATATGACCGTTACCGGGGAGCTGTTTTTT
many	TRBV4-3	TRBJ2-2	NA	CASSQDRGNTGELFF	TGCGCCAGCAGCCAAGATAGAGGAAACACCGGGGAGCTGTTTTTT